This TCR beta chain derives from a study of cytomegalovirus exposure and HLA in healthy donors. Notes on the study in general: Several top significant clusters appeared, in a later analysis, to be linked to common viral pathogens. Sequences of the TCR beta chain were said to predict the HLA-A and HLA-B alleles of most subjects accurately. Rare TCR sequences predominated, though certain public TCRs were found in many donors.

Germline loops: CDR1 SGHRS, CDR2 YFSETQ. The CDR3 runs to 15 residues. Comments on this clone: Its cognate antigen is unknown.

The PCR ran on 60 Vbeta and 13 Jbeta primers. Using immunoSEQ multiplex PCR, the repertoire was profiled, and TCRdb retains in-frame clones only, with some absent. The table has more than 150,000 clones, around 84% seen once; the top ten hold around 1.2%. The sequence was collected from a girl aged 2-15 years in good health and CMV-seropositive. Sequenced: PBMCs. This chain uses TRBV5-1 with TRBJ2-5; 11 nucleotides line up with TRBD2. TRBJ2-7 matches the DNA end more closely, so the J call is doubtful. CDR3: CASSLTSGSSYEQYF. Written as DNA, the CDR3 is TGCGCCAGCAGCTTGACTAGCGGGAGTTCCTACGAGCAGTACTTC.